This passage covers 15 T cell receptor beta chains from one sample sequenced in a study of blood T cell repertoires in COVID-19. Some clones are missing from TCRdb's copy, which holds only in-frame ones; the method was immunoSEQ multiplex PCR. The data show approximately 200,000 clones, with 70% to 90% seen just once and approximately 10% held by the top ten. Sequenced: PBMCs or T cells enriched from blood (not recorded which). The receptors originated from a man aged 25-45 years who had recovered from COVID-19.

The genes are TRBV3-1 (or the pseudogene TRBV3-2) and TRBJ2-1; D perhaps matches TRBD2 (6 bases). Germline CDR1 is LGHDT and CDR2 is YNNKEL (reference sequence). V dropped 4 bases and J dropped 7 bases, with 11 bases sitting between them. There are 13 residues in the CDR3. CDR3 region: CASSLLSGNEQFF. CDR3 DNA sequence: TGTGCCAGCAGCCTTTTGAGCGGGAATGAGCAGTTCTTC.

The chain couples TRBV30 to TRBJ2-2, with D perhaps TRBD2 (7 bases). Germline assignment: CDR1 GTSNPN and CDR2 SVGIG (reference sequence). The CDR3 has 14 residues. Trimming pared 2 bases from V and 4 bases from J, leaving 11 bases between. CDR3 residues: CAWSLRGATGELFF. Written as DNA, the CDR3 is TGTGCCTGGAGTCTACGGGGGGCCACCGGGGAGCTGTTTTTT.

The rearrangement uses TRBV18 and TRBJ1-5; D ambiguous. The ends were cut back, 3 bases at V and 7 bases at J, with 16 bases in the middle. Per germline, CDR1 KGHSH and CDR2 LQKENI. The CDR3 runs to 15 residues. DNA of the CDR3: TGTGCCAGCTCACCCGTTTCGGGGTACGGGCAGCCCCAGCATTTT. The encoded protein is CASSPVSGYGQPQHF.

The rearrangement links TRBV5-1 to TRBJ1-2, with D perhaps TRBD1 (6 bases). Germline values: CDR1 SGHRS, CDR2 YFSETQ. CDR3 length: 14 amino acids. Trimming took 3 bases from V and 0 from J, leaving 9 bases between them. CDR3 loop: CASSSDSPNYGYTF. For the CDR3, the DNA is TGCGCCAGCAGCTCGGACAGCCCTAACTATGGCTACACCTTC.

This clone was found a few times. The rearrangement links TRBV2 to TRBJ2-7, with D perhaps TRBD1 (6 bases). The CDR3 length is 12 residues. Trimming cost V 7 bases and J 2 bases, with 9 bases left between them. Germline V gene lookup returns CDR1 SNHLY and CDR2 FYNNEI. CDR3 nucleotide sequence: TGTGCCAGCAACAGGGACACCTACGAGCAGTACTTC. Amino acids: CASNRDTYEQYF.

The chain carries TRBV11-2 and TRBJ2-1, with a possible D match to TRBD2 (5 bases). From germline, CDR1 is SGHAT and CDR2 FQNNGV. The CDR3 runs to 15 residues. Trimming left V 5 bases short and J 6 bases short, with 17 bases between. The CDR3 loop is CASSPYLIGVNEQFF. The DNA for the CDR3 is TGTGCCAGCAGCCCCTACCTCATCGGGGTCAATGAGCAGTTCTTC.

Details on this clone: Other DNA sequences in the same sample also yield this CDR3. The CDR3 loop is CAISGTGNEQYF. Here the CDR3 DNA reads TGTGCCATCAGTGGTACTGGTAACGAGCAGTACTTC. The chain recombines TRBV10-3 with TRBJ2-7; D ambiguous. CDR1 ENHRY and CDR2 SYGVKD come from the germline V gene. Trimming removed 4 bases at V and 5 bases at J, with 9 bases between. There are 12 residues in the CDR3.

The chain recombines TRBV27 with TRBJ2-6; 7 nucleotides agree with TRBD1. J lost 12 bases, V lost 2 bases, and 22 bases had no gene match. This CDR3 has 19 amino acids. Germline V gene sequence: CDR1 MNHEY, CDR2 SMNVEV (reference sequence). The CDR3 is CASSLRTGVWDRASVVLTF. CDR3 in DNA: TGTGCCAGCAGTTTAAGGACAGGCGTTTGGGATCGAGCTAGTGTCGTCCTGACTTTC.

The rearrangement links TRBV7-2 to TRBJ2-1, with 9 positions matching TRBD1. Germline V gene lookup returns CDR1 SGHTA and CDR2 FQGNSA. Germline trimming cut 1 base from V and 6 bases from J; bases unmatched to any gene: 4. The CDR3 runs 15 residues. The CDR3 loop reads CASSLGGTGFNEQFF. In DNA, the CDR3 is TGTGCCAGCAGCTTAGGGGGGACAGGGTTCAATGAGCAGTTCTTC.

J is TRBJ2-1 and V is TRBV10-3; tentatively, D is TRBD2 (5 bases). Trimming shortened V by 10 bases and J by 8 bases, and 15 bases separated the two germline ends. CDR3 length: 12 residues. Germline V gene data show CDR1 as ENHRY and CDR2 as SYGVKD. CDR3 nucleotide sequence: TGTGCCAACCGGGGAGAAGGCGATGAGCAGTTCTTC. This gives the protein CANRGEGDEQFF.

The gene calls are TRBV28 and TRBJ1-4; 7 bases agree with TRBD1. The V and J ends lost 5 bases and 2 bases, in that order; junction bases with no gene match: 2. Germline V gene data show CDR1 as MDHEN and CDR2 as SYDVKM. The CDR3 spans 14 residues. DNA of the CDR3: TGTGCCAGCAGTGAACAGGGGACTAATGAAAAACTGTTTTTT. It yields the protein CASSEQGTNEKLFF.

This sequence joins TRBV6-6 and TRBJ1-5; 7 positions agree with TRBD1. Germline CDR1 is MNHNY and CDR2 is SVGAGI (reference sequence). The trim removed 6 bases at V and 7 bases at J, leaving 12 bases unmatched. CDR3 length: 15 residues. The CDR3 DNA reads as TGTGCCAGCAGGGTGGGCTCGGGACAGCAACAGCCCCAGCATTTT. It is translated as CASRVGSGQQQPQHF.

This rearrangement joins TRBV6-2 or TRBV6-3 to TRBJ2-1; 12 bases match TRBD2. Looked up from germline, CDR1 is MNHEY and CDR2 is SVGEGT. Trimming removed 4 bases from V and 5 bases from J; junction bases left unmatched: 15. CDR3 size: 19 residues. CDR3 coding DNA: TGTGCCAGCAGTTCGAGACTAGCGGGGGCCAAACCAATTGACAATGAGCAGTTCTTC. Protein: CASSSRLAGAKPIDNEQFF.

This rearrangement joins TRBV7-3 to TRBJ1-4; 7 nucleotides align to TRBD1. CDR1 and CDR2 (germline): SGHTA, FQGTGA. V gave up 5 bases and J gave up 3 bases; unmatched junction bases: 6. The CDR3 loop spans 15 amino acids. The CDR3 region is CASSREGAPNEKLFF. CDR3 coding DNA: TGTGCCAGCAGCCGCGAGGGGGCTCCTAATGAAAAACTGTTTTTT.

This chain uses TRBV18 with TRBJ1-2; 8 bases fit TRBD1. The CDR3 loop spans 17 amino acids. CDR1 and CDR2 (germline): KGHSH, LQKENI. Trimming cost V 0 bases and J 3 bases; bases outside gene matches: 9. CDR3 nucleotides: TGTGCCAGCTCACCACCGCGACCTAAGGACAGGGACTATGGCTACACCTTC. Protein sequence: CASSPPRPKDRDYGYTF.